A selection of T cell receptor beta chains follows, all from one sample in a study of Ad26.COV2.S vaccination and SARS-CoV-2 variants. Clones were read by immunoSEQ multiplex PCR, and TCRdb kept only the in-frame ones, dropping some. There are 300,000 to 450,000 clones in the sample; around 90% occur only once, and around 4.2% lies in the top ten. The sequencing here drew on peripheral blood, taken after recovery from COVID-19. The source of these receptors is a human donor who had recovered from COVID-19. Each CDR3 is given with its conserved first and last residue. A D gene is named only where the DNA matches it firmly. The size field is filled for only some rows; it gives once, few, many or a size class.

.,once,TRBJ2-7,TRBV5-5,CASSGGSSSDSYEQYF,TGTGCCAGCAGCGGAGGGAGCTCTAGCGATTCCTACGAGCAGTACTTC
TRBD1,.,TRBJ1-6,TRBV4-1,CASSTRPDGTGNSPLHF,TGCGCCAGCAGCACAAGACCGGACGGGACAGGGAATTCACCCCTCCACTTT
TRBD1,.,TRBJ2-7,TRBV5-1,CASSPGQGPHEQYF,TGCGCCAGCAGCCCCGGACAGGGCCCCCACGAGCAGTACTTC
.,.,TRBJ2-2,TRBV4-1,CASSPQTRTYNTGELFF,TGCGCCAGCAGCCCCCAAACCCGGACGTACAACACCGGGGAGCTGTTTTTT
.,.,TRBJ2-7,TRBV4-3,CASSQELGTGEQYF,TGCGCCAGCAGCCAAGAGTTGGGCACGGGGGAGCAGTACTTC
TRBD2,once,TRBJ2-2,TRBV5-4,CASSTGLAGATGELFF,TGTGCCAGCAGCACCGGACTAGCGGGGGCCACCGGGGAGCTGTTTTTT
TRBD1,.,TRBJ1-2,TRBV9,CASSPTTGGVDGYTF,TGTGCCAGCAGCCCCACTACAGGGGGCGTAGATGGCTACACCTTC
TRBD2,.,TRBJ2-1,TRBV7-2,CASSSGLAGSDEQFF,TGTGCCAGCAGCTCGGGACTAGCGGGGAGCGATGAGCAGTTCTTC
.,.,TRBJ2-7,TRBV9,CASSFRDGGEQYF,TGTGCCAGCAGCTTCCGGGACGGCGGCGAGCAGTACTTC
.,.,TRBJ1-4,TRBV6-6,CASSHRTGVIRGEKLFF,TGTGCCAGCAGTCACCGGACGGGGGTTATCAGGGGTGAAAAACTGTTTTTT
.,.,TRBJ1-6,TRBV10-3,CAISERGQGSPLHF,TGTGCCATCAGCGAGCGGGGGCAGGGTTCACCCCTCCACTTT
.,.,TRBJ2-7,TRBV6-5,CASSQGSEQYF,TGTGCCAGCAGCCAGGGTAGCGAGCAGTACTTC
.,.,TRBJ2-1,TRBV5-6,CASSHYVHSNEQFF,TGTGCCAGCAGCCACTACGTCCACTCCAATGAGCAGTTCTTC
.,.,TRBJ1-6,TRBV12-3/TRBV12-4,CASSPGFTLHF,TGTGCCAGCAGCCCAGGGTTTACCCTCCACTTT
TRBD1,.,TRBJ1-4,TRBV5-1,CASSLGVRQGGEKLFF,TGCGCCAGCAGCTTGGGGGTACGACAGGGAGGTGAAAAACTGTTTTTT
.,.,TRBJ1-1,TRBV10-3,CAISENRMNTEAFF,TGTGCCATCAGTGAAAACCGAATGAACACTGAAGCTTTCTTT
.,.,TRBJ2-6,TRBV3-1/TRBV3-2,CASSGSGANVLTF,TGTGCCAGCAGTGGCTCTGGGGCCAACGTCCTGACTTTC
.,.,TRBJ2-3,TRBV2,CASTIGDTQYF,TGTGCCAGCACTATCGGAGATACGCAGTATTTT
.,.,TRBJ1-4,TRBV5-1,CASSLNGGGTTNEKLFF,TGCGCCAGCAGCCTCAATGGGGGGGGCACAACTAATGAAAAACTGTTTTTT
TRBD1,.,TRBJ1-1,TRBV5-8,CASSFRTGGRTEAFF,TGTGCCAGCAGCTTTCGGACAGGGGGCAGGACTGAAGCTTTCTTT
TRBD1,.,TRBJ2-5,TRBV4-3,CASSHGQGVAETQYF,TGCGCCAGCAGCCATGGACAGGGGGTAGCCGAGACCCAGTACTTC
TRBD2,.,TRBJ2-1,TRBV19,CASSIGTSGGANEQFF,TGTGCCAGTAGTATCGGGACTAGCGGGGGGGCCAATGAGCAGTTCTTC
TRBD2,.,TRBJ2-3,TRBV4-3,CASSRYSGGEIGTDTQYF,TGCGCCAGCAGCCGCTACTCCGGGGGGGAGATCGGCACAGATACGCAGTATTTT
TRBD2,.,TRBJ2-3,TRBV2,CASSGGGIQPFSTDTQYF,TGTGCCAGCAGTGGGGGGGGGATACAGCCTTTTAGCACAGATACGCAGTATTTT
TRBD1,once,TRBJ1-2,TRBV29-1,CSVLQGNYGYTF,TGCAGCGTCTTACAGGGGAACTATGGCTACACCTTC
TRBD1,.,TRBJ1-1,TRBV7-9,CASSSTTGGISTEAFF,TGTGCCAGCAGCTCGACGACAGGGGGAATCAGCACTGAAGCTTTCTTT
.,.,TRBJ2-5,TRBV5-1,CASSLAGETQYF,TGCGCCAGCAGCTTGGCCGGAGAGACCCAGTACTTC
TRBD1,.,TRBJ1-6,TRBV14,CASSHFTRGTGDSPLHF,TGTGCCAGCAGCCACTTCACCAGGGGGACAGGGGACTCCCCCCTCCACTTT
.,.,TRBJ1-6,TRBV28,CASQGSGGGNSPLHF,TGTGCCAGCCAAGGCTCGGGTGGGGGTAATTCACCCCTCCACTTT